Shown below are 32 T cell receptor beta chains from a single sample sequenced in a study of blood T cell repertoires in COVID-19. Produced via immunoSEQ multiplex PCR; TCRdb's table is partial and in-frame only. The sample records approximately 220,000 clones, approximately 87% being singletons. Sequencing was done on a sample of peripheral blood. Receptor source: a man in his sixties who had recovered from COVID-19.

The V gene is TRBV5-1, the J gene TRBJ2-7, with TRBD1 matching over 8 bases. This CDR3 has 14 residues. Unmatched junction bases numbered 4, after V lost 0 bases and J lost 5 bases. Germline V gene data show CDR1 as SGHRS and CDR2 as YFSETQ. Here the CDR3 reads CASSLGTGLDEQYF. DNA for the CDR3: TGCGCCAGCAGCTTGGGGACAGGGCTCGACGAGCAGTACTTC.

This chain joins TRBV7-9 and TRBJ1-5; TRBD1 is a possible D gene (6 bases). The CDR3 length is 13 residues. Trimming pared 3 bases from V and 4 bases from J, leaving 7 bases between. The germline gives CDR1 SEHNR, CDR2 FQNEAQ (reference sequence). The CDR3, as DNA: TGTGCCAGCAGCTTCGGACAGAATCAGCCCCAGCATTTT. Translating gives CASSFGQNQPQHF.

The chain links TRBV18 to TRBJ1-2; D not certain. CDR1 and CDR2 (germline): KGHSH, LQKENI. V lost 5 bases and J 4 bases, leaving 14 bases between the germline ends. The CDR3 runs to 14 residues. This chain's CDR3 is CASSSGGVSYGYTF. The CDR3 bases are TGTGCCAGCTCAAGCGGCGGGGTCTCCTATGGCTACACCTTC.

The rearrangement uses TRBV24-1 and TRBJ2-2; no clear D gene. The CDR3 is made up of 12 amino acids. Germline-derived CDR1 and CDR2 are KGHDR and SFDVKD. V shed 7 bases and J shed 3 bases, with 5 bases lying between them. The CDR3: CATRGDTGELFF. The CDR3 nucleotides read TGTGCCACCAGGGGCGACACCGGGGAGCTGTTTTTT.

This chain connects TRBV19 to TRBJ1-4; D unresolved. The V end lost 4 bases, the J end lost 8 bases, and 14 bases lay between the germline ends. CDR1 and CDR2 (germline): LNHDA, SQIVND (reference sequence). The CDR3 length is 14 residues. This chain's CDR3 is CASSTSGEVEKLFF. In nucleotides, the CDR3 is TGTGCCAGTAGTACAAGCGGGGAAGTAGAAAAACTGTTTTTT.

The rearrangement links TRBV6-5 to TRBJ1-1; possible D gene TRBD1, 6 bases. Germline V gives CDR1 MNHEY, CDR2 SVGAGI. The CDR3 spans 13 residues. V lost 6 bases and J lost 6, with 14 bases in between. CDR3 amino acids: CASRGDRPPEAFF. For the CDR3, the DNA is TGTGCCAGCAGGGGTGACAGGCCCCCTGAAGCTTTCTTT.

This clone appeared once. The chain is built from TRBV28 and TRBJ1-1; D unclear. The V gene lost 6 bases and the J gene lost 0 bases, with 5 bases spanning the gap. This CDR3 spans 12 amino acids. Looked up from germline, CDR1 is MDHEN and CDR2 is SYDVKM. The CDR3 spells CASRPVNTEAFF. The CDR3 DNA reads TGTGCCAGCAGGCCAGTGAACACTGAAGCTTTCTTT.

The gene calls are TRBV28 and TRBJ2-7; D possibly corresponds to TRBD1 (6 bases). The V and J ends lost 4 bases and 1 base respectively, with 14 bases between them. The germline CDR1 and CDR2 sequences are MDHEN and SYDVKM. The CDR3 runs 15 residues. The CDR3 loop reads CASSSTGTGSYEQYF. In DNA form, the CDR3 reads TGTGCCAGCAGTTCAACAGGGACGGGGTCCTACGAGCAGTACTTC.

The chain couples TRBV19 to TRBJ1-4; possibly TRBD1 for D (5 bases). CDR3 size: 17 residues. Trimming took off 4 bases at V and 0 bases at J, with 15 bases between the two ends. Germline CDR1 LNHDA, CDR2 SQIVND (reference sequence). This CDR3 is CASSSGTQFATNEKLFF. The CDR3 region has the DNA TGTGCCAGTAGTAGCGGGACTCAGTTTGCAACTAATGAAAAACTGTTTTTT.

This clone has a single count. The genes are TRBV7-2 and TRBJ2-1; TRBD2 aligns across 9 bases. The trim removed 6 bases at V and 6 bases at J, leaving 9 bases unmatched. Germline V lookup: CDR1 SGHTA, CDR2 FQGNSA. This CDR3 is built from 15 residues. The CDR3 here is CASRFTGTSTNEQFF. In nucleotides, the CDR3 is TGTGCCAGCAGATTCACCGGGACTAGCACCAATGAGCAGTTCTTC.

V and J are TRBV7-6 and TRBJ1-4; D is unresolved. V lost 2 bases to trimming and J lost 8 bases, with 9 bases between them. Germline CDR1 reads SGHVS; CDR2 reads FNYEAQ. The CDR3 consists of 13 residues. The DNA of the CDR3 is TGTGCCAGCAGCTTATATAGTCGCGAAAAACTGTTTTTT. Protein: CASSLYSREKLFF.

The CDR3: CASSSRLAYGYTF. The CDR3 DNA reads TGTGCCAGCAGCTCAAGACTTGCCTATGGCTACACCTTC. The chain combines TRBV7-2 with TRBJ1-2; D is uncertain. Germline V gene sequence: CDR1 SGHTA, CDR2 FQGNSA. Deletions cut 4 bases from V and 4 bases from J, with 10 bases between. This CDR3 has 13 residues.

The chain uses TRBV5-4 and TRBJ1-4, with 7 nucleotides matching TRBD1. This CDR3 has 17 residues. Per germline, CDR1 SGHNT and CDR2 YYREEE (reference sequence). V shed 4 bases, J shed 8 bases, and the junction held 17 bases outside the gene matches. CDR3 nucleotide sequence: TGTGCCAGCAGCCCCGGGACAGCAACGCAGACGGGGGAAAAACTGTTTTTT. Translating it yields CASSPGTATQTGEKLFF.

The V gene is TRBV14, the J gene TRBJ2-3; 12 bases are a match to TRBD1. The J segment lost 1 base and the V segment lost 4 bases, leaving 9 bases of the junction unmatched. This CDR3 has 18 amino acids. Germline-derived CDR1 and CDR2 are SGHDN and FVKESK. The CDR3 here is CASSRGTGGLIGTDTQYF. Here the CDR3 DNA reads TGTGCCAGCAGCCGAGGGACAGGGGGCCTAATTGGCACAGATACGCAGTATTTT.

This chain connects TRBV24-1 to TRBJ1-2; possibly TRBD1 for D (5 bases). The CDR3 runs to 14 residues. Germline CDR1 reads KGHDR; CDR2 reads SFDVKD. Trimming left V 3 bases short and J 3 bases short, with 10 bases between. The CDR3 DNA follows: TGTGCCACCAGTGATCAGGGTATTTACTATGGCTACACCTTC. This gives the protein CATSDQGIYYGYTF.

This clone was observed a single time. The rearrangement uses TRBV19 and TRBJ2-1, with 7 positions matching TRBD2. Germline CDR1 LNHDA, CDR2 SQIVND (reference sequence). J lost 8 bases, V lost 5 bases, and 9 bases had no gene match. The CDR3 contains 14 residues. The CDR3 DNA is TGTGCCAGTAGTTTACCGGCGGGAGTTCATGAGCAGTTCTTC. Translation: CASSLPAGVHEQFF.

The CDR3 coding sequence is TGTGCCTGGAGTGTACGGGGGAATGGGGCCAACGTCCTGACTTTC. It encodes CAWSVRGNGANVLTF. The chain links TRBV30 to TRBJ2-6; possibly TRBD2 for D (6 bases). This CDR3 is built from 15 residues. V lost 0 bases to trimming and J lost 3 bases, with 9 bases between them. Per the germline V gene, CDR1 is GTSNPN and CDR2 is SVGIG (reference sequence).

This chain links TRBV19 with TRBJ1-1; the D is unclear. The CDR3 totals 12 residues. The ends were cut back, 4 bases at V and 8 bases at J, with 11 bases in the middle. Germline V gene sequence: CDR1 LNHDA, CDR2 SQIVND (reference sequence). The CDR3: CASSSMLREAFF. The CDR3 DNA follows: TGTGCCAGTAGTAGCATGCTCAGGGAAGCTTTCTTT.

V gene TRBV3-1 (or the pseudogene TRBV3-2) combines with J gene TRBJ2-1; possibly TRBD2 for D (5 bases). The CDR3 has 15 amino acids. Germline V gene sequence: CDR1 LGHDT, CDR2 YNNKEL (reference sequence). The germline V and J ends were trimmed by 0 bases and 5 bases, with 11 bases remaining between them. CDR3 loop: CASSQDPPSHNEQFF. In DNA form, the CDR3 reads TGTGCCAGCAGCCAAGATCCCCCTAGCCACAATGAGCAGTTCTTC.

This chain links TRBV27 with TRBJ1-6, with 8 nucleotides matching TRBD1. Germline CDR1 MNHEY, CDR2 SMNVEV (reference sequence). The V segment lost 3 bases and the J segment 7 bases; nucleotides outside the gene matches: 8. This CDR3 has 16 residues. The DNA for the CDR3 is TGTGCCAGCAGTTTTTCCCAGGGGGCGCGGAATTCACCCCTCCACTTT. This sequence encodes CASSFSQGARNSPLHF.

V is TRBV6-5 and J is TRBJ2-1, with a possible D match to TRBD1 (5 bases). This CDR3 is 14 amino acids long. The ends were cut back, 5 bases at V and 9 bases at J, with 17 bases in the middle. Germline values: CDR1 MNHEY, CDR2 SVGAGI. CDR3 region: CASSPMGLMSEQFF. The CDR3 DNA reads TGTGCCAGCAGTCCCATGGGGCTTATGTCTGAGCAGTTCTTC.

This clone was seen a handful of times. As DNA, the CDR3 is TGCGCCAGCAGCTTGGATGGAGGGGTAACGAACACTGAAGCTTTCTTT. It yields the protein CASSLDGGVTNTEAFF. This chain uses TRBV5-1 with TRBJ1-1; D is perhaps TRBD1 (5 bases). The V end lost 0 bases, the J end lost 1 base, and 13 bases lay between the germline ends. This CDR3 is built from 16 residues. CDR1 is SGHRS and CDR2 is YFSETQ in the germline V gene.

The chain combines TRBV7-2 with TRBJ2-7; TRBD2 matches 7 bases. Germline CDR1 and CDR2: SGHTA and FQGNSA. The CDR3 spans 15 residues. J was trimmed by 5 bases and V by 6 bases; bases with no gene match: 13. The CDR3: CASSSQTGRGDEQYF. The CDR3 DNA reads TGTGCCAGCAGTTCACAAACAGGACGGGGGGACGAGCAGTACTTC.

This chain links TRBV3-1 (or the pseudogene TRBV3-2) with TRBJ2-7; D not certain. The CDR3 sequence is 14 residues long. The germline gives CDR1 LGHDT, CDR2 YNNKEL (reference sequence). Trimming cost V 4 bases and J 3 bases, with 13 bases left between them. The DNA of the CDR3 is TGTGCCAGCAGCCCCTTGGGCTCCAACTACGAGCAGTACTTC. Residues: CASSPLGSNYEQYF.

The chain couples TRBV19 to TRBJ2-3; 10 nucleotides match TRBD2. Germline V gene lookup returns CDR1 LNHDA and CDR2 SQIVND (reference sequence). With 6 bases clipped from V and 6 bases from J, the junction kept 9 bases outside the gene matches. The CDR3 extends over 15 amino acids. The CDR3 sequence is CASRPWTSGGDTQYF. The CDR3 DNA sequence: TGTGCCAGTAGACCCTGGACTAGCGGCGGGGATACGCAGTATTTT. The full variable domain, completed using reference TRBV19 and TRBJ2-3, is DGGITQSPKYLFRKEGQNVTLSCEQNLNHDAMYWYRQDPGQGLRLIYYSQIVNDFQKGDIAEGYSVSREKKESFPLTVTSAQKNPTAFYLCASRPWTSGGDTQYFGPGTRLTVL.

The table lists this clone with a count of one. The chain has TRBV11-1 and TRBJ1-1; the match to TRBD1 covers 9 bases. Trimming removed 3 bases from V and 4 bases from J; junction bases left unmatched: 3. The CDR3 spans 14 residues. Germline V CDR1 and CDR2: SGHAT, FQDESV (reference sequence). In DNA form, the CDR3 reads TGTGCCAGCAGCTTTCGACAGGGGGGCACTGAAGCTTTCTTT. Its translation is CASSFRQGGTEAFF. The full variable domain, rest sourced from reference TRBV11-1 and TRBJ1-1, is EAEVAQSPRYKITEKSQAVAFWCDPISGHATLYWYRQILGQGPELLVQFQDESVVDDSQLPKDRFSAERLKGVDSTLKIQPAELGDSAMYLCASSFRQGGTEAFFGQGTRLTVV.

The J gene is TRBJ1-1, the V gene TRBV30; no reliable D call. Trimming removed 2 bases at V and 4 bases at J, with 14 bases between. This CDR3 is 14 amino acids long. CDR1 and CDR2 (germline): GTSNPN, SVGIG (reference sequence). Written as DNA, the CDR3 is TGTGCCTGGAGTTTCGATGGCAGGTCCACTGAAGCTTTCTTT. Its translation: CAWSFDGRSTEAFF.

This chain links TRBV2 with TRBJ1-1, with D maybe TRBD1 (5 bases). V was pared by 1 base and J by 3 bases, with 12 bases between. The CDR3 has 15 amino acids. Germline V gene sequence: CDR1 SNHLY, CDR2 FYNNEI. CDR3 residues: CASSEGGGSHTEAFF. CDR3 DNA: TGTGCCAGCAGTGAAGGGGGGGGGTCCCACACTGAAGCTTTCTTT.

The genes are TRBV9 and TRBJ1-1, with D unresolved. Trimming cost V 4 bases and J 1 base, with 11 bases left between them. The CDR3 consists of 14 residues. Germline V lookup: CDR1 SGDLS, CDR2 YYNGEE. The CDR3 nucleotides read TGTGCCAGCAGCCCTGGTCCCGGGAACACTGAAGCTTTCTTT. As protein: CASSPGPGNTEAFF.

The gene calls are TRBV19 and TRBJ2-3; 9 bases map to TRBD2. The CDR3 loop spans 17 amino acids. Germline CDR1 is LNHDA and CDR2 is SQIVND (reference sequence). V lost 2 bases to trimming and J lost 0 bases; unmatched junction nucleotides: 6. The CDR3 here is CASSIMSTSGSTDTQYF. The CDR3 nucleotides are TGTGCCAGTAGTATAATGTCGACTAGCGGAAGCACAGATACGCAGTATTTT.

The genes are TRBV9 and TRBJ2-3; a possible D gene is TRBD2 (7 bases). CDR1 and CDR2 from the germline V gene are SGDLS and YYNGEE. This CDR3 is 14 amino acids long. Trimming cost V 4 bases and J 1 base, with 10 bases left between them. This chain's CDR3 is CASSKGGGTDTQYF. The CDR3 DNA follows: TGTGCCAGCAGCAAGGGGGGGGGCACAGATACGCAGTATTTT.

V and J are TRBV20-1 and TRBJ2-3, with TRBD2 identical over 7 bases. Losses at the gene ends were 3 bases for V and 4 bases for J; bases not matched to a gene: 10. CDR1 is DFQATT, CDR2 SNEGSKA, per germline (reference sequence). This CDR3 has 15 amino acids. The CDR3 nucleotides read TGCAGTGCTAGTCGGCCCAGCGGGGTCTCAGATACGCAGTATTTT. Encoded protein: CSASRPSGVSDTQYF.